This T cell receptor beta chain originates from a study of T cells after yellow fever vaccination. About the study: Researchers used CD3, CD45RA, CCR7 and CD95 to sort out EM, EMRA, CM and Tscm memory subsets.

Making TCR cDNA involved 5'RACE template switching, which added UMIs and a universal primer site. TCRdb itself ran the 5' RACE reads through MiXCR, one entry per CDR3 protein. The sample records about 58,000 distinct CDR3 sequences, 5.5% to 6% being singletons. V was clipped by 8 bases and J by 4 bases, with 11 bases between them. The CDR3 consists of 12 residues. The V gene's germline CDR1 is MNHEY and CDR2 SVGEGT. Study findings and constraints: Reappearance after the booster was seen for most primary-vaccination clones, at more than 95% CD4 and 75% to 90% CD8. Few clonotypes appeared in both CD4 and CD8 compartments.

V is TRBV6-2 or TRBV6-3 and J is TRBJ1-2; D gene ambiguous. This specimen was PBMCs, either bulk or a sorted T-cell subset (CD4+, CD8+, memory, or dextramer-sorted; not recorded which), taken on the day of the yellow fever booster vaccination. The TCR sequence derives from a man between 18 and 35 years old who received the YFV17D yellow fever vaccine. CDR3 amino acids: CASGKVVYGYTF. As DNA, the CDR3 is TGTGCCAGCGGGAAAGTTGTCTATGGCTACACCTTC.